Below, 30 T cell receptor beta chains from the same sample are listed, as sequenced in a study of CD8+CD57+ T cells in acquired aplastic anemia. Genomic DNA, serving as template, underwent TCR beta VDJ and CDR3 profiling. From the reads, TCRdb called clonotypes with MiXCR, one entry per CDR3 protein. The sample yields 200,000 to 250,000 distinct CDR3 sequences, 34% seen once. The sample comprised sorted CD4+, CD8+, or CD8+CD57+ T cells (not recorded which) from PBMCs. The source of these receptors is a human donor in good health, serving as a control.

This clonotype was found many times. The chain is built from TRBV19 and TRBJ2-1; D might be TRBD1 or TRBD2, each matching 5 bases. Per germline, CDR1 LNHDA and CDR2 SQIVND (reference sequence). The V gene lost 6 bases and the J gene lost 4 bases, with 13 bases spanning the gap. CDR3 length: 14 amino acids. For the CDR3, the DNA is TGTGCCAGTAGCGCCGGGACCACGTACAATGAGCAGTTCTTC. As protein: CASSAGTTYNEQFF.

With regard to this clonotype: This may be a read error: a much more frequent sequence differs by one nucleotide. The DNA of the CDR3 is TGTGCCAGTAGTCCTAGGGGGACAGGTAGGGATCAGCCCCAGCATTTT. It yields the protein CASSPRGTGRDQPQHF. The J gene is TRBJ1-5, the V gene TRBV19; 8 positions agree with TRBD1. The germline V gene encodes CDR1 LNHDA and CDR2 SQIVND (reference sequence). Trimming at V came to 5 bases and at J to 5 bases, leaving 11 bases not matched to a gene. The CDR3 is 16 amino acids.

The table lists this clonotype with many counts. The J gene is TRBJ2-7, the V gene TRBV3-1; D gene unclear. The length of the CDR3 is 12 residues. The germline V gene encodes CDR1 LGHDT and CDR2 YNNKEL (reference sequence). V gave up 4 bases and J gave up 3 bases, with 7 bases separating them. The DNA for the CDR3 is TGTGCCAGCAGCCGTGCCAACTACGAGCAGTACTTC. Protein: CASSRANYEQYF.

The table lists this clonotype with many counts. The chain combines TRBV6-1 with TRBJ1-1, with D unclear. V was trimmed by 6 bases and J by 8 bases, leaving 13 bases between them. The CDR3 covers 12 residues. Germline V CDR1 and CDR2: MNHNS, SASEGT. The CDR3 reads CASRLKTGEAFF. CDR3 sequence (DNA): TGTGCCAGCAGACTCAAGACGGGAGAAGCTTTCTTT.

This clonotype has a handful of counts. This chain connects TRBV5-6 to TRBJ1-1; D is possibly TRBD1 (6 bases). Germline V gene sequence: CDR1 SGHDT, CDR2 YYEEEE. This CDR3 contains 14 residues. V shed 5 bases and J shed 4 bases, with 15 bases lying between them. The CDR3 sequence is CASSRRGGGTEAFF. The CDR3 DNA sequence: TGTGCCAGCAGTCGAAGGGGGGGAGGCACTGAAGCTTTCTTT.

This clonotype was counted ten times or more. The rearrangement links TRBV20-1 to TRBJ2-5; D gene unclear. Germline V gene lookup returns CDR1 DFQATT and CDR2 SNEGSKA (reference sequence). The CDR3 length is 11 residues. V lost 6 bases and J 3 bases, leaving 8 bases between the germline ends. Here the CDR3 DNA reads TGCAGTGCCCACAAGGAAGAGACCCAGTACTTC. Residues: CSAHKEETQYF.

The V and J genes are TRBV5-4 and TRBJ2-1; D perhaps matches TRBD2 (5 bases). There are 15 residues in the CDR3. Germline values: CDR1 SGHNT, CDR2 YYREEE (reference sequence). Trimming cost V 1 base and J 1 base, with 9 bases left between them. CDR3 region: CASSLPGSSYNEQFF. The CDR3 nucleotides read TGTGCCAGCAGCTTGCCGGGGAGTTCCTACAATGAGCAGTTCTTC.

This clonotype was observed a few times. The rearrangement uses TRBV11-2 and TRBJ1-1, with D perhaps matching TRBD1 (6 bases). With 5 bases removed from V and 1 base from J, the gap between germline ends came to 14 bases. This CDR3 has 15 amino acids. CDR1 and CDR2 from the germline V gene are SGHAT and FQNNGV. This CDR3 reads CASSPRAGANTEAFF. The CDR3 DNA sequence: TGTGCCAGCAGCCCGCGAGCGGGGGCGAACACTGAAGCTTTCTTT. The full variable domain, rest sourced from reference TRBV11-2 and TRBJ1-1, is EAGVAQSPRYKIIEKRQSVAFWCNPISGHATLYWYQQILGQGPKLLIQFQNNGVVDDSQLPKDRFSAERLKGVDSTLKIQPAKLEDSAVYLCASSPRAGANTEAFFGQGTRLTVV.

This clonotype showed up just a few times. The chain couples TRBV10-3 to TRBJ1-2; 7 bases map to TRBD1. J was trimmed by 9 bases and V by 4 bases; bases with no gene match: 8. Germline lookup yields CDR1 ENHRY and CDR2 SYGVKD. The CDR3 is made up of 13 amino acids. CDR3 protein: CAISADRAGRYTF. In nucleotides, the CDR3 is TGTGCCATCAGTGCCGACAGGGCAGGTCGCTACACCTTC.

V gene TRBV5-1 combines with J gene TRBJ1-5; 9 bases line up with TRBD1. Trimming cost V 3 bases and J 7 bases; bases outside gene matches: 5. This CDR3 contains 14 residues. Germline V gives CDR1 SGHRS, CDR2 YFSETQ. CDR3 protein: CASSWGQGGQPQHF. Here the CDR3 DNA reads TGCGCCAGCAGCTGGGGACAGGGCGGGCAGCCCCAGCATTTT.

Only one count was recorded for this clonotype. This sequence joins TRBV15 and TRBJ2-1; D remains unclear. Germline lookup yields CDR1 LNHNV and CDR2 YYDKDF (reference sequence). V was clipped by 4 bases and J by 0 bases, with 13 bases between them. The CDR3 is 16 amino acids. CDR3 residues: CATSIPRGSSYNEQFF. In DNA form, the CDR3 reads TGTGCCACCAGCATCCCTCGCGGCAGCTCCTACAATGAGCAGTTCTTC.

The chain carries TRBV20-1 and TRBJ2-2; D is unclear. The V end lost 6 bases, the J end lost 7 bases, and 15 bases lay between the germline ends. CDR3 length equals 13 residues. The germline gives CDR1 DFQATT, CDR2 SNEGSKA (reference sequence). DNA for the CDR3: TGCAGTGCACCTATATCGGGTGTCGGGGAGCTGTTTTTT. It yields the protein CSAPISGVGELFF.

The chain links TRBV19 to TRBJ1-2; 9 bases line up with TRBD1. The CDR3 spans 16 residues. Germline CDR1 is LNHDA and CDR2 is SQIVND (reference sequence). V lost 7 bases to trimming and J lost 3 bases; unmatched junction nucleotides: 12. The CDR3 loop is CASKRQNRGRDYGYTF. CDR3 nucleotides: TGTGCCAGTAAGAGGCAGAACAGGGGGCGCGACTATGGCTACACCTTC.

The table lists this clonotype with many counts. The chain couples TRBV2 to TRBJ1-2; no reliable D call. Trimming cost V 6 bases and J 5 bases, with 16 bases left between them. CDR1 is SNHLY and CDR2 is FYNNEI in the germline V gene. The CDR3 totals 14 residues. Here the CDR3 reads CASSRLYGEYGYTF. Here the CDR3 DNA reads TGTGCCAGCAGCCGCCTGTACGGCGAGTATGGCTACACCTTC.

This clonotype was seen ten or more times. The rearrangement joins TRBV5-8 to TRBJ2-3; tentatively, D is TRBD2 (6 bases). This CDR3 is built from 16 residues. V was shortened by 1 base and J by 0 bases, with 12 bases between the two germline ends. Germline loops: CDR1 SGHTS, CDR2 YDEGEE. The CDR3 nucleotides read TGTGCCAGCAGCTTGCAGCGCGGGACTAGCACAGATACGCAGTATTTT. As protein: CASSLQRGTSTDTQYF.

The DNA of the CDR3 is TGTGCCAGTCTCCAGCGGGCAGGTGCCGATCAGCCCCAGCATTTT. It encodes CASLQRAGADQPQHF. The chain is built from TRBV19 and TRBJ1-5; D not resolved. Trimming removed 8 bases at V and 5 bases at J, with 19 bases between. Germline V CDR1 and CDR2: LNHDA, SQIVND (reference sequence). CDR3 size: 15 residues.

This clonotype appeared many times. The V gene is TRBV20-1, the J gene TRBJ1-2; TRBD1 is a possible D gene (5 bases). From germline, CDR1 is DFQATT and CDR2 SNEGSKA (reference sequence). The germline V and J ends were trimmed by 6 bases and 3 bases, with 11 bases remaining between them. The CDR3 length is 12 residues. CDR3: CSATKGDYGYTF. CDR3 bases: TGCAGTGCCACTAAAGGGGACTATGGCTACACCTTC.

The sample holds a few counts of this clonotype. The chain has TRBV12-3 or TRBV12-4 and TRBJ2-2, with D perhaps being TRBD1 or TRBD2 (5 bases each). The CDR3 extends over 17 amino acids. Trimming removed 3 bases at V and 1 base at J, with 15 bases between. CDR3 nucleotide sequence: TGTGCCAGCAGTTTCGGGGCCAGACGAATGAACACCGGGGAGCTGTTTTTT. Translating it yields CASSFGARRMNTGELFF.

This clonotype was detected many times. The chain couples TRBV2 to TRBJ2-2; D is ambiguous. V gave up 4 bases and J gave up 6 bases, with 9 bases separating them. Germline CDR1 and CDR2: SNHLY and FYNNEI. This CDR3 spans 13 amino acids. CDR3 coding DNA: TGTGCCAGCAGTGTGACATTGGCCGGGGAGCTGTTTTTT. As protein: CASSVTLAGELFF.

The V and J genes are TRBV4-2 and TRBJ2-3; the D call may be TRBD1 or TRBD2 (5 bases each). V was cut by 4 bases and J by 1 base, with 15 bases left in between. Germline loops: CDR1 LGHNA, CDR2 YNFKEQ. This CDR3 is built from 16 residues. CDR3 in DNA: TGTGCCAGCAGCCCGACTACCGGGACCCGCACAGATACGCAGTATTTT. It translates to CASSPTTGTRTDTQYF.

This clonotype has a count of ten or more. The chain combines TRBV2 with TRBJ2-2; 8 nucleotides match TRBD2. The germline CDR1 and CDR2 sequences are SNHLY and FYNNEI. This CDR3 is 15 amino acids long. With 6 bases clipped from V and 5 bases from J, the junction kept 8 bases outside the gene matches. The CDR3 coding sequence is TGTGCCAGCAGCCCGGGGGGGCTCGGTACCGGGGAGCTGTTTTTT. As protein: CASSPGGLGTGELFF.

The CDR3 region is CSAPKDRGLYEQYF. CDR3 in DNA: TGCAGCGCCCCAAAGGACAGGGGGCTTTACGAGCAGTACTTC. The V and J genes are TRBV29-1 and TRBJ2-7; 11 nucleotides align to TRBD1. From germline, CDR1 is SQVTM and CDR2 ANQGSEA. The trim removed 7 bases at V and 4 bases at J, leaving 9 bases unmatched. The CDR3 extends over 14 amino acids.

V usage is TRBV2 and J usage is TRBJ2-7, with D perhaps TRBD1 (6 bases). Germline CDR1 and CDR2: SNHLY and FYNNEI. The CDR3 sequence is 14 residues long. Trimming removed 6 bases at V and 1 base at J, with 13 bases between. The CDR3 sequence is CASRGAEISYEQYF. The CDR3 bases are TGTGCCAGCAGGGGGGCCGAGATATCCTACGAGCAGTACTTC.

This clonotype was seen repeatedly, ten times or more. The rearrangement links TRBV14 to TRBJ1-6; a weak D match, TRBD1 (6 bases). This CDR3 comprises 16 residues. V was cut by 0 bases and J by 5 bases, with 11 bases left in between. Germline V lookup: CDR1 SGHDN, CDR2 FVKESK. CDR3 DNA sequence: TGTGCCAGCAGCCAAGACATGGGGGCAAATAATTCACCCCTCCACTTT. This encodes CASSQDMGANNSPLHF.

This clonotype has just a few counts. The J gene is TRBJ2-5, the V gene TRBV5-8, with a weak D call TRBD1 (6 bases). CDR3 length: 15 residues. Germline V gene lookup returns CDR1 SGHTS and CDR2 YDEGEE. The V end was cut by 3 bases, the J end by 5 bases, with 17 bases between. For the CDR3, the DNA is TGTGCCAGCAGCTCCTCAGGGGTTAGCAGTGAGACCCAGTACTTC. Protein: CASSSSGVSSETQYF.

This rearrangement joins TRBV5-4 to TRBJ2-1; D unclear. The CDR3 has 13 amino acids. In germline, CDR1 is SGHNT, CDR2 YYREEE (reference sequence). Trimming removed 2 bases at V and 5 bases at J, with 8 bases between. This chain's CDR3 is CASSFPLDNEQFF. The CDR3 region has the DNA TGTGCCAGCAGCTTTCCCCTCGACAATGAGCAGTTCTTC.

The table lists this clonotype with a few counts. CDR3 amino acids: CASVGGSFTEAFF. As DNA, the CDR3 is TGTGCCAGCGTGGGGGGGTCTTTCACTGAAGCTTTCTTT. The chain joins TRBV2 to TRBJ1-1; D is perhaps TRBD1 (5 bases). The CDR3 is made up of 13 amino acids. Deletions cut 8 bases from V and 4 bases from J, with 14 bases between. The V gene's germline CDR1 is SNHLY and CDR2 FYNNEI.

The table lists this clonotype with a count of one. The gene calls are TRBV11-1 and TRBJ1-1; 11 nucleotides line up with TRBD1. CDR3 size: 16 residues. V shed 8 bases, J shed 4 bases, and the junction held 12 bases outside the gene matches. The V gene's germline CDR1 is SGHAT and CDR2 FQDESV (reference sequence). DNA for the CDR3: TGTGCCAGCTCACTTTCCGGGACAGGGGGTTTCACTGAAGCTTTCTTT. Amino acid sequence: CASSLSGTGGFTEAFF.

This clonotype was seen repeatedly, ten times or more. The CDR3 spells CASSSAAKDRGRAETQYF. The CDR3 DNA reads TGTGCCAGCAGCTCAGCAGCGAAAGACAGGGGGCGCGCGGAGACCCAGTACTTC. The chain links TRBV7-9 to TRBJ2-5, with 10 bases aligning to TRBD1. The germline V gene has CDR1 SEHNR and CDR2 FQNEAQ (reference sequence). The V gene end was trimmed by 4 bases and the J gene end by 5 bases; junction bases not matched to a gene: 16. This CDR3 comprises 18 residues.

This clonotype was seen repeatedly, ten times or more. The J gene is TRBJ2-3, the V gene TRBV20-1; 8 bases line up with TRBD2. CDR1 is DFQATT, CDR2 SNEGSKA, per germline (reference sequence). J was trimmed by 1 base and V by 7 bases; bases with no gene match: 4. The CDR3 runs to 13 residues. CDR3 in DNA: TGCAGTGTTCGGCGGGAGGGCACAGATACGCAGTATTTT. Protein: CSVRREGTDTQYF.